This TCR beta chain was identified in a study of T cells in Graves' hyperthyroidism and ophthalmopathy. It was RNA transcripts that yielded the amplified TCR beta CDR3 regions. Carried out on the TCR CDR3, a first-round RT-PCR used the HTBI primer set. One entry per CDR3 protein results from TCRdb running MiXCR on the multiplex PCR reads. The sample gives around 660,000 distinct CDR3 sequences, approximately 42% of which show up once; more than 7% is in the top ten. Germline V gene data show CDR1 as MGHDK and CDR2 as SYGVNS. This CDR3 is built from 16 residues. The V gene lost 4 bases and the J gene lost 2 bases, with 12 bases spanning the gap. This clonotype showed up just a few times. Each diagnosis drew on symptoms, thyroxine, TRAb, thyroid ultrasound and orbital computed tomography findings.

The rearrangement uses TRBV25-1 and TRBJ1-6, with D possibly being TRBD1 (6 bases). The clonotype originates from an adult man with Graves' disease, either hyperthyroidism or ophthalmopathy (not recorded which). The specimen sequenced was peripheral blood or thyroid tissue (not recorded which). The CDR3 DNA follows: TGTGCCAGCAGTGCTTCGGGGGCGGCCTATAATTCACCCCTCCACTTT. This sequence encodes CASSASGAAYNSPLHF.